The clone carrying this T cell receptor (beta chain) came up once. Its antigen remains unidentified. Per germline, CDR1 SGHNT and CDR2 YYREEE (reference sequence). V was shortened by 1 base and J by 9 bases, with 7 bases between the two germline ends. This CDR3 has 12 residues. This record belongs to a study of cytomegalovirus exposure and HLA in healthy donors. Notes on the study in general: There were some public TCRs occurring in many donors, but most TCR sequences were rare. Later genetic work tied a missense DCLRE1C variant to beta-chain V and J trimming.

PCR employed 60 Vbeta and 13 Jbeta primers. Sequenced by immunoSEQ multiplex PCR; TCRdb stores in-frame clones only, minus some. The data hold some 120,000 clones, with roughly 86% observed a single time. This receptor was taken from a man aged 18 to 29 in good health and CMV-seronegative. The sample comprised PBMCs. This chain uses TRBV5-4 with TRBJ2-2; no reliable D call. The CDR3 DNA is TGTGCCAGCAGCTTGCAGTCCCGGGAGCTGTTTTTT. It yields the protein CASSLQSRELFF.